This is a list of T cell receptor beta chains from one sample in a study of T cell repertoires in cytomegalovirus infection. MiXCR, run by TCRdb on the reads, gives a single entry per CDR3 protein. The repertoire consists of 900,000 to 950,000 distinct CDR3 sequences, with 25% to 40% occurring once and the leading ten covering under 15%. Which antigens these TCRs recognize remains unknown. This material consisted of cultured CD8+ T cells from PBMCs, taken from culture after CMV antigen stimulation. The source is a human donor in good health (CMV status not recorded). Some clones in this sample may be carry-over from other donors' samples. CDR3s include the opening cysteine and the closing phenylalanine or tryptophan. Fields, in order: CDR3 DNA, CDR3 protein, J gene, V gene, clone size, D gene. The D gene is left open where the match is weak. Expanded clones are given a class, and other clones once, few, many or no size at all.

cdr3_nt: TGTGCCAGCAGCCATTGGGGGGGGGAGCAGTACTTC
cdr3_aa: CASSHWGGEQYF
j_call: TRBJ2-7
v_call: TRBV4-2
clone_size: .
d_call: TRBD2

cdr3_nt: TGTGCCAGCAGCTTAGCCGGGACAGGGGGCCACAATGAGCAGTTCTTC
cdr3_aa: CASSLAGTGGHNEQFF
j_call: TRBJ2-1
v_call: TRBV7-4
clone_size: .
d_call: TRBD1

cdr3_nt: TGTGCCAGCAGTAGCTGGGACGTTGGCTATGGCTACACCTTC
cdr3_aa: CASSSWDVGYGYTF
j_call: TRBJ1-2
v_call: TRBV27
clone_size: few
d_call: .

cdr3_nt: TGTGCCAGCACAATGGGGCGGCCCCTTGGCTACACCTTC
cdr3_aa: CASTMGRPLGYTF
j_call: TRBJ1-2
v_call: TRBV6-5
clone_size: .
d_call: .

cdr3_nt: TGTGCCAGCAGCTTAGGGGGAAGACAGGGACGATTAGAAAAACTGTTTTTT
cdr3_aa: CASSLGGRQGRLEKLFF
j_call: TRBJ1-4
v_call: TRBV7-8
clone_size: many
d_call: TRBD1

cdr3_nt: TGTGCCAGCAGCCCAATGACAGGGGGCTACTACGAGCAGTACTTC
cdr3_aa: CASSPMTGGYYEQYF
j_call: TRBJ2-7
v_call: TRBV7-9
clone_size: .
d_call: TRBD1

cdr3_nt: TGTGCCAGCAGTTTAGCGCCTACAGGGAATGGCTACACCTTC
cdr3_aa: CASSLAPTGNGYTF
j_call: TRBJ1-2
v_call: TRBV12-3/TRBV12-4
clone_size: .
d_call: .

cdr3_nt: TGTGCCAGCAGCGGGAACAGGGATGAGTACACTGAAGCTTTCTTT
cdr3_aa: CASSGNRDEYTEAFF
j_call: TRBJ1-1
v_call: TRBV13
clone_size: .
d_call: .

cdr3_nt: TGTGCCAGCAGTCGGGACTTTTATGGCTACACCTTC
cdr3_aa: CASSRDFYGYTF
j_call: TRBJ1-2
v_call: TRBV6-8
clone_size: once
d_call: .

cdr3_nt: TGTGCCACCCTTGGGCCACTTGCGAACACCGGGGAGCTGTTTTTT
cdr3_aa: CATLGPLANTGELFF
j_call: TRBJ2-2
v_call: TRBV7-6
clone_size: many
d_call: .

cdr3_nt: TGTGCCAGCACCGAGACAGGGGGTTATGGCTACACCTTC
cdr3_aa: CASTETGGYGYTF
j_call: TRBJ1-2
v_call: TRBV28
clone_size: few
d_call: TRBD1

cdr3_nt: TGTGCCAGCAGCTTATTTCTAGCGGGGGGGGACAATGAGCAGTTCTTC
cdr3_aa: CASSLFLAGGDNEQFF
j_call: TRBJ2-1
v_call: TRBV7-2
clone_size: few
d_call: TRBD2